This T cell receptor (beta chain) was profiled in a study of OX40 agonist ivuxolimab in advanced cancers. From germline, CDR1 is LNHDA and CDR2 SQIVND (reference sequence). The CDR3 length is 13 residues. Trimming pared 3 bases from V and 4 bases from J, leaving 10 bases between. Method: immunoSEQ multiplex PCR; TCRdb's copy keeps in-frame clones and lacks some. The sample records around 71,000 clones, 60% to 80% being singletons. This chain uses TRBV19 with TRBJ2-7; D call uncertain. Sequenced here: CD4+ or CD8+ T cells sorted from blood, sampled in a trial of the OX40 agonist ivuxolimab. The sequence derives from an adult with an advanced solid tumor such as melanoma, head and neck, liver or kidney cancer. The CDR3 nucleotides read TGTGCCAGTAGTATCGGGCTTGGGTACGAGCAGTACTTC. It specifies CASSIGLGYEQYF.